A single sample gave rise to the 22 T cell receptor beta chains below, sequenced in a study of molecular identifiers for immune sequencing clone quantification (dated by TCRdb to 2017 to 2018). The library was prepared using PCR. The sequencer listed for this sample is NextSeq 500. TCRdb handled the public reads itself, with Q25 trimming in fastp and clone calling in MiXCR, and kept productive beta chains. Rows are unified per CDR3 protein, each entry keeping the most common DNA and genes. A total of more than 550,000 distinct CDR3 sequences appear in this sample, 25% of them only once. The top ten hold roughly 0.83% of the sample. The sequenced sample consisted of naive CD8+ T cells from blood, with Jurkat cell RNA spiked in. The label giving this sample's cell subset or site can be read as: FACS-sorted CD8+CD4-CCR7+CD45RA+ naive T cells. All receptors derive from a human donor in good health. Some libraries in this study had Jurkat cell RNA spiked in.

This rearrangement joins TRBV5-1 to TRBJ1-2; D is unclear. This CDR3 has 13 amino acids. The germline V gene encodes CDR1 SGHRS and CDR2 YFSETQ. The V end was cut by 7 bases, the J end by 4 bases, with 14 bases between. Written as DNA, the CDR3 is TGCGCCAGCGGCCAACAGAATCCCTATGGCTACACCTTC. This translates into CASGQQNPYGYTF.

CDR3 nucleotides: TGTGCCAGCAGCCCAGGGACCACAGGGCCAAATGAAAAACTGTTTTTT. The encoded protein is CASSPGTTGPNEKLFF. The chain employs TRBV7-9 and TRBJ1-4, with a possible D match to TRBD1 (6 bases). Germline V lookup: CDR1 SEHNR, CDR2 FQNEAQ (reference sequence). V was clipped by 5 bases and J by 5 bases, with 18 bases between them. CDR3 length: 16 amino acids. The full variable domain, with the rest looked up from reference TRBV7-9 and TRBJ1-4, is DTGVSQNPRHKITKRGQNVTFRCDPISEHNRLYWYRQTLGQGPEFLTYFQNEAQLEKSRLLSDRFSAERPKGSFSTLEIQRTEQGDSAMYLCASSPGTTGPNEKLFFGSGTQLSVL.

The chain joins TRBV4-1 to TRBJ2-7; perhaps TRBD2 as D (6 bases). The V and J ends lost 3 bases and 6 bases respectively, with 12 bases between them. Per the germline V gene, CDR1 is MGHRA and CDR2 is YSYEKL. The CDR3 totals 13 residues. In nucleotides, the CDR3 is TGCGCCAGCAGCCAGGGAGGAGGGCTCGAGCAGTACTTC. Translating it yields CASSQGGGLEQYF.

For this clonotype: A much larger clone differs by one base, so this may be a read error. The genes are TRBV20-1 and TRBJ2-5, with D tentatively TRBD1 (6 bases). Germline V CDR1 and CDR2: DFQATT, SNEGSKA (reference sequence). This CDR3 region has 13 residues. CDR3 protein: CSVRDSGEETQYF. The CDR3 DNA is TGCAGTGTTAGAGATTCAGGGGAGGAGACCCAGTACTTC.

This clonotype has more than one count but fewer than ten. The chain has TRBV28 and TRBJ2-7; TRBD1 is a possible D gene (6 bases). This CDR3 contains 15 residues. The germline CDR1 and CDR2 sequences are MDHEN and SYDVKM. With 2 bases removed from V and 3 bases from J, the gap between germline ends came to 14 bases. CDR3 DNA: TGTGCCAGCAGTTTACCCAGGGGAAGGGGCTACGAGCAGTACTTC. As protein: CASSLPRGRGYEQYF.

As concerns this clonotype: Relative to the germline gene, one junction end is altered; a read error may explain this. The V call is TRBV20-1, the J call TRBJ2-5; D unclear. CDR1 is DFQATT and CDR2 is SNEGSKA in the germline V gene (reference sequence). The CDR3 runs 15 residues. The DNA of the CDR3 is TGCTGTGCCTGGGCCGGTGAAAGGAGCGTTGAGACCCAGTACTTC. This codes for CCAWAGERSVETQYF.

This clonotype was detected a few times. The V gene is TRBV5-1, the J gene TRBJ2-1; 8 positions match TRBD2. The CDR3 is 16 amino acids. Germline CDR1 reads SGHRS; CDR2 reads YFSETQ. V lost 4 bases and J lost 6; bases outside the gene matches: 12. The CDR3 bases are TGCGCCAGCAGCCCTCCCCCGGGACTAGTCCCCAATGAGCAGTTCTTC. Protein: CASSPPPGLVPNEQFF. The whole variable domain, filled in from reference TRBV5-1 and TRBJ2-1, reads KAGVTQTPRYLIKTRGQQVTLSCSPISGHRSVSWYQQTPGQGLQFLFEYFSETQRNKGNFPGRFSGRQFSNSRSEMNVSTLELGDSALYLCASSPPPGLVPNEQFFGPGTRLTVL.

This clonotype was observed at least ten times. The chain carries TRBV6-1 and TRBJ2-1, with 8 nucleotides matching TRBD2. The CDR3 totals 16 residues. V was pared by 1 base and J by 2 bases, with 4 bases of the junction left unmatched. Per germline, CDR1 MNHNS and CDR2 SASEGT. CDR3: CASSEVPSGPYNEQFF. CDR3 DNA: TGTGCCAGCAGTGAAGTTCCTAGCGGGCCCTACAATGAGCAGTTCTTC.

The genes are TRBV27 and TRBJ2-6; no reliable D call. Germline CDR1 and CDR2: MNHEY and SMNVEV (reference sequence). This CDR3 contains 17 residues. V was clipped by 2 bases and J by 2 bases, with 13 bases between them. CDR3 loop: CASSLGGSFAGANVLTF. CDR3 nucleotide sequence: TGTGCCAGCAGTTTAGGTGGGTCTTTTGCTGGGGCCAACGTCCTGACTTTC.

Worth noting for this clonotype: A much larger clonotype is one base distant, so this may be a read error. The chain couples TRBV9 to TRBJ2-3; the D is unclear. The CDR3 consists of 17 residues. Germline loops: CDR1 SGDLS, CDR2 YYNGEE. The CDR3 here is CASSVEATTDSTDAQYF. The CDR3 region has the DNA TGTGCCAGCAGCGTAGAGGCCACTACGGATAGCACAGATGCGCAGTATTTT.

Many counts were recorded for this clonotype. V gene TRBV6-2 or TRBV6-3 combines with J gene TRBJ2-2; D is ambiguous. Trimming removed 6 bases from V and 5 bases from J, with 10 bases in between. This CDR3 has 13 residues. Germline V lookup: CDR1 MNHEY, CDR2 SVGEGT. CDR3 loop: CASRPTLTGELFF. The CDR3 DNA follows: TGTGCCAGCAGGCCAACCCTAACCGGGGAGCTGTTTTTT.

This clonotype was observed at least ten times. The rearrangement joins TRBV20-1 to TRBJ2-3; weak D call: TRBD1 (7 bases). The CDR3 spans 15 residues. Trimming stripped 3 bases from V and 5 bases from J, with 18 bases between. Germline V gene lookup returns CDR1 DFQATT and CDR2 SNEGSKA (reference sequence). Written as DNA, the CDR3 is TGCAGTGCTAGGCCGACAGGGAGGTCTCAAGATACGCAGTATTTT. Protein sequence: CSARPTGRSQDTQYF.

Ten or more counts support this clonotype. CDR3 sequence (DNA): TGTGCCAGCAGTCTAGACAGAAGCAATCAGCCCCAGCATTTT. This encodes CASSLDRSNQPQHF. The V and J genes are TRBV12-3 or TRBV12-4 and TRBJ1-5; tentative D call: TRBD1 (5 bases). The CDR3 extends over 14 amino acids. Trimming cost V 5 bases and J 1 base, with 9 bases left between them.

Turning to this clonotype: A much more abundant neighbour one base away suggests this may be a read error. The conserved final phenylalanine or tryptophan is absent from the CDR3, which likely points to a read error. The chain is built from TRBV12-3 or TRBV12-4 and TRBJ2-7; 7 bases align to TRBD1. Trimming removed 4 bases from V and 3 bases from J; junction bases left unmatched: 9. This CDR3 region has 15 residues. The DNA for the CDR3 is TGTGCCAGCAGTTCACACCGGGACAGAAGCTACGAGCAGTACCTC. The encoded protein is CASSSHRDRSYEQYL.

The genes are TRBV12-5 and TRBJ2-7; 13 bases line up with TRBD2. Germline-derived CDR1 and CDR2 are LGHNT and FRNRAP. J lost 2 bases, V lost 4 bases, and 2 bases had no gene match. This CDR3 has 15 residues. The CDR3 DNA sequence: TGTGCTAGTGGTTCGGGACTAGCGGGGACCTACGAGCAGTACTTC. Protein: CASGSGLAGTYEQYF.

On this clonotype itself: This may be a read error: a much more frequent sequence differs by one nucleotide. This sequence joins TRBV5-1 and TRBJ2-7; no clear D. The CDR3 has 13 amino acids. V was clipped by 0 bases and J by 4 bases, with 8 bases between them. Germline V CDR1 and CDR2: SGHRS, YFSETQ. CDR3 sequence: CASSLVARYEQYF. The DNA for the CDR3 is TGCGCCAGCAGCTTGGTCGCGCGATACGAGCAGTACTTC.

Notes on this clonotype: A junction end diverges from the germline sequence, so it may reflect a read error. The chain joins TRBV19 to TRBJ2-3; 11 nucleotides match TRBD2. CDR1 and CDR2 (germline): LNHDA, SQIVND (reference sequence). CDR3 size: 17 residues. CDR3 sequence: CASFPGTSGQGTGTQYF. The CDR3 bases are TGTGCCAGTTTCCCCGGGACTAGCGGCCAGGGCACAGGTACGCAGTATTTT.

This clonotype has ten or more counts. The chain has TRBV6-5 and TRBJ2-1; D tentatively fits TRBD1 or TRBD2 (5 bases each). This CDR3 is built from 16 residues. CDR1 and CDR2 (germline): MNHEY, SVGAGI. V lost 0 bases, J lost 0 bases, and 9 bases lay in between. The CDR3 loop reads CASSYSAGSSYNEQFF. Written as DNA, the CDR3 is TGTGCCAGCAGTTACTCCGCAGGGAGCTCCTACAATGAGCAGTTCTTC.

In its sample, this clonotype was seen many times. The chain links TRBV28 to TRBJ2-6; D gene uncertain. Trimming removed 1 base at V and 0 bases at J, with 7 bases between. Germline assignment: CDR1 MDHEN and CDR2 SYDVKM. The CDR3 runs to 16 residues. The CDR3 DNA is TGTGCCAGCAGTTTATTCGGCGGCTCTGGGGCCAACGTCCTGACTTTC. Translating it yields CASSLFGGSGANVLTF.

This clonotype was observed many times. The CDR3 nucleotides are TGTGCCAGCAGTATCCTAACAGGGGGGAAGGACACTGAAGCTTTCTTT. Translating it yields CASSILTGGKDTEAFF. The J gene is TRBJ1-1, the V gene TRBV28; 8 positions match TRBD1. This CDR3 is 16 amino acids long. Germline lookup yields CDR1 MDHEN and CDR2 SYDVKM. With 5 bases clipped from V and 3 bases from J, the junction kept 11 bases outside the gene matches.

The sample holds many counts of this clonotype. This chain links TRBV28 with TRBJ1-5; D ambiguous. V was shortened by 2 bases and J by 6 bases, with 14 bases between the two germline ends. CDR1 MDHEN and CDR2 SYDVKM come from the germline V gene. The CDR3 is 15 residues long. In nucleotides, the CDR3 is TGTGCCAGCAGTTTAACCCACGGCGCAGTTCAGCCCCAGCATTTT. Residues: CASSLTHGAVQPQHF.

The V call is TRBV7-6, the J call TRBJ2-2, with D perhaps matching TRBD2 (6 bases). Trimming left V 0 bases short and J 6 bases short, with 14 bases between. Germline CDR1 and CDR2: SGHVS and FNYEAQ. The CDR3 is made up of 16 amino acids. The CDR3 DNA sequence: TGTGCCAGCAGCTTAGCGGGGGGACTGGGATCCGGGGAGCTGTTTTTT. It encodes CASSLAGGLGSGELFF.